The clone carrying this TCR beta chain was seen only a few times. This entry comes from a study of regulatory T cells in long-lasting Graves disease. Documented time point: newly diagnosed GD, antithyroid drugs for less than 3 months. From PBMCs, RNA was extracted and then used to make the TCR library. Graves' disease diagnoses used American Thyroid Association guidelines. Approximately 9.6-milliliter peripheral blood samples went into EDTA tubes. The CDR3 contains 15 residues. V dropped 8 bases and J dropped 7; count of bases not matched to a gene: 10. The V gene's germline CDR1 is LGHNA and CDR2 YNFKEQ. Arm-PCR of CDR3 regions and iRepertoire HTBI primers were the basis on which TCR beta libraries were built. Via MiXCR, TCRdb re-called the multiplex PCR reads, giving one row per CDR3 protein. The data show a few hundred thousand distinct CDR3 sequences, with around 15% seen just once and 20% to 25% held by the top ten.

A further study also used this sample, focusing on T cells in Graves' hyperthyroidism and ophthalmopathy. From that study: Every diagnosis used clinical symptoms, serum thyroxine and TRAb, thyroid ultrasound and orbital computed tomography. Among thyroid clonotypes expanded above 0.001, most also appeared in blood.

The sample was peripheral blood mononuclear cells (PBMCs), taken at new diagnosis, from a patient treated with antithyroid drugs. The sequence came from a woman between 18 and 30 years old with Graves disease. V is TRBV4-2 and J is TRBJ2-2, with 10 bases lining up with TRBD2. For the CDR3, the DNA is TGTGCCAGCGGGGGGCTAGCGGGAGAAAGCGGGGAGCTGTTTTTT. Residues: CASGGLAGESGELFF.